The sequence of this T cell receptor beta chain was determined in a study of breast tumors, draining lymph nodes, adjacent tissues (dated by TCRdb to about 2016). In terms of the full investigation: In breast cancer patients, the study compared the TCR beta repertoires of tumor, adjacent nontumor tissue and axillary lymph nodes. The study aimed to assess the relationships and possible T-cell exchange between tumor, surrounding tissue and draining lymph node repertoires in human breast cancer. The paper as a whole reports these results and caveats: The conclusion that tumor T cells originate in lymph nodes was presented as consistent with a hypothesis rather than as directly demonstrated. Tumor and nontumor tissue repertoires were found to be significantly more similar in luminal-like than in basal-like breast cancer. T-cell repertoire diversity in tumors was found to be lower than in lymph nodes but higher than in nontumor tissue, and preferential V and J gene usage was observed. A scenario in which most tumor T cells derive from the lymph node and then expand within tumor tissue was judged to be consistent with the data.

At the junction V is shortened by 0 bases and J by 4 bases, with 1 base in between. The germline V gene gives CDR1 as SQVTM and CDR2 as ANQGSEA. From cysteine to phenylalanine, the CDR3 is 11 amino acids long. The CDR3 DNA has 33 bases and is translated from base 1. The data were produced on an Illumina HiSeq 2000. Multiplex PCR amplification was used to build the TCR beta chain libraries. High-throughput sequencing was used to analyze the amplified TCR beta chain products. Through fastp at Q25 and MiXCR, TCRdb rebuilt clones from the public reads, retaining in-frame beta chains. Merged by CDR3 protein, the rows form single entries marked with the most common genes and DNA. The sample profile shows 200,000 to 250,000 distinct CDR3 sequences; 32% of them were found once. The top ten constitute roughly 1.3% of the sample. The lymph node samples were taken from the axillary draining lymph nodes of breast cancer patients.

This clonotype showed up many times. It lacks a known antigen. No base-level quality is on record; no much larger clone is a single base apart. This chain is built from TRBV29-1 and TRBJ2-1; a confident D gene designation cannot be given. This clonotype was sampled from a female donor with breast cancer. Some clones in this sample may be carry-over from other donors' samples. What was sequenced was axillary lymph node tissue. The CDR3 loop reads CSVEEYNEQFF. At the DNA level, the sequence is TGCAGCGTTGAAGAGTACAATGAGCAGTTCTTC.